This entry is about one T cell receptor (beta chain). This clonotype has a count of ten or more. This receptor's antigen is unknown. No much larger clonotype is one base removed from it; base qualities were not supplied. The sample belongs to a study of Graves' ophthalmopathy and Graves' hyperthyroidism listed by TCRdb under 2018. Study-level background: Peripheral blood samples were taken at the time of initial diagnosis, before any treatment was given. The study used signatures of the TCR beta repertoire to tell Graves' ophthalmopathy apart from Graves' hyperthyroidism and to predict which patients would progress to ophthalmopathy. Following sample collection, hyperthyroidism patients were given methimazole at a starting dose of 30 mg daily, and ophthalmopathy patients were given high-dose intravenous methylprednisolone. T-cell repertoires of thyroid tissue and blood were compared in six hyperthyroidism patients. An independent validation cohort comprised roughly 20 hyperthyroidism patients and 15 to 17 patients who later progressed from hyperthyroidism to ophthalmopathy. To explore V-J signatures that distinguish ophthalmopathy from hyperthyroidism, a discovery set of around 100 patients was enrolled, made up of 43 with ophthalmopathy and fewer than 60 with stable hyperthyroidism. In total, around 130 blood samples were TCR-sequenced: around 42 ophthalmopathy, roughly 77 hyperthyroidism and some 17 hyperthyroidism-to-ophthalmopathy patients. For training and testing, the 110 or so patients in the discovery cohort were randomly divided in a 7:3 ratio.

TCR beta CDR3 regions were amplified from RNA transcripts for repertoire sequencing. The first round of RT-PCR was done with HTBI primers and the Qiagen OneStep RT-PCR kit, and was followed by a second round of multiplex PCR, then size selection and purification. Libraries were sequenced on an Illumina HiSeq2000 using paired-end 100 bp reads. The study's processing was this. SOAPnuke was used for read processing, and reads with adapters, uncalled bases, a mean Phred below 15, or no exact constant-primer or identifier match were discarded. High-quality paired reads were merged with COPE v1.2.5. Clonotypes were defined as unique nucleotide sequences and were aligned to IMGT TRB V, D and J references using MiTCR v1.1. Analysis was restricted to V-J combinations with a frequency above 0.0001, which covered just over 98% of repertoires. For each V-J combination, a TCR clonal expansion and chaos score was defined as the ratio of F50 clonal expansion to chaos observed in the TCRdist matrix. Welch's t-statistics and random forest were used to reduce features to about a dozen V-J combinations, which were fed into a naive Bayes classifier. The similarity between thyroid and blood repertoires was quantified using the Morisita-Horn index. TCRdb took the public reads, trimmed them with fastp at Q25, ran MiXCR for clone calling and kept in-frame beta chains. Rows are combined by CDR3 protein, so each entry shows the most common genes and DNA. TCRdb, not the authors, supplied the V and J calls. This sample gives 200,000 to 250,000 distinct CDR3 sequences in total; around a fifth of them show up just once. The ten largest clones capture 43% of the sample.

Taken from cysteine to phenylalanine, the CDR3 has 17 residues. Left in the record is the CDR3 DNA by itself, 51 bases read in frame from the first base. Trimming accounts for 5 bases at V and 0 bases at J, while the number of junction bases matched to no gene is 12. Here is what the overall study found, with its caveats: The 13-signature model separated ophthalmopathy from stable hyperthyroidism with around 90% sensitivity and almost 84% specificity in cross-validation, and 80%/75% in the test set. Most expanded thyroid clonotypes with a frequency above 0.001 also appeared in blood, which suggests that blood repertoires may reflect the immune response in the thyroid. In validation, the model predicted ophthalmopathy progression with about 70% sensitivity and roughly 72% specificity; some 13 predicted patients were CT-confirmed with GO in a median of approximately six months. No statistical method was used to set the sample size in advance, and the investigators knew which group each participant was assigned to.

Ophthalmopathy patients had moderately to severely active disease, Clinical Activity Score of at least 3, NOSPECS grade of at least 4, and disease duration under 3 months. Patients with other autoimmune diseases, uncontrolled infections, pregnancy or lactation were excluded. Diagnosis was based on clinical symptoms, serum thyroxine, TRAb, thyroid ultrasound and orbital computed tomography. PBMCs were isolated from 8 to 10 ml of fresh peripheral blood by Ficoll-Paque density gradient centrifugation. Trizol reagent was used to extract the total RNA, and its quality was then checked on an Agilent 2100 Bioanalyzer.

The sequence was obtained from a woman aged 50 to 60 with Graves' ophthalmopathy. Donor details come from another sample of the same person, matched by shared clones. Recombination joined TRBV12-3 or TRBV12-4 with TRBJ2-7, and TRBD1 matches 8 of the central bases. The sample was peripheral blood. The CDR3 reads CASSPSPRQGSSYEQYF. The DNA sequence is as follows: TGTGCCAGCAGTCCCTCCCCCCGACAGGGGAGCTCCTACGAGCAGTACTTC.